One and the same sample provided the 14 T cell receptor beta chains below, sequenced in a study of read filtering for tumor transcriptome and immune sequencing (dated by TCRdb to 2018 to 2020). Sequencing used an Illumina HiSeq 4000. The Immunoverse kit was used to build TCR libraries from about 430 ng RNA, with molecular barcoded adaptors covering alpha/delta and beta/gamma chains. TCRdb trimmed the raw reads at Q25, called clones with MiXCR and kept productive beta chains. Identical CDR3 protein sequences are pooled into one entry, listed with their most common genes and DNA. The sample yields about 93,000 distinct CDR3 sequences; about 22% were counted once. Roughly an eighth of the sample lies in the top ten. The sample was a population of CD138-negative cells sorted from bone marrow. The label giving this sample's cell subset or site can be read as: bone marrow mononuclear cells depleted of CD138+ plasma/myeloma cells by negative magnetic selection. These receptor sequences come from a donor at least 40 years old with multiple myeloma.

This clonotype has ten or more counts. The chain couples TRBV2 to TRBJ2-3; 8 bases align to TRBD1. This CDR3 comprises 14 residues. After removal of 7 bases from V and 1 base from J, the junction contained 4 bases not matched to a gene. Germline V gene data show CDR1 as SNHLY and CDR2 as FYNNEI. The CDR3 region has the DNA TGTGCCAGCATCCTGACAGGGGGCACAGATACGCAGTATTTT. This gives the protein CASILTGGTDTQYF.

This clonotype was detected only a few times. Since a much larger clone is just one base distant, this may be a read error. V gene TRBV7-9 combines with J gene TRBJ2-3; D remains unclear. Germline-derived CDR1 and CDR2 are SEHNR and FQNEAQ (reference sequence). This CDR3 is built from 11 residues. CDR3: CASSSGDTRYF. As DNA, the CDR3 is TGTGCCAGCAGCTCTGGGGATACGCGGTATTTT.

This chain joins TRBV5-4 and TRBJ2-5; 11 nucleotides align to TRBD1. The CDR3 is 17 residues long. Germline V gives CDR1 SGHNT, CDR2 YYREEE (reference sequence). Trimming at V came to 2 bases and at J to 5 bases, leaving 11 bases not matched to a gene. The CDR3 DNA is TGTGCCAGCAGCTTAACCCTTGGGACAGGGGGGGGGGAGACCCAGTACTTC. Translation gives CASSLTLGTGGGETQYF.

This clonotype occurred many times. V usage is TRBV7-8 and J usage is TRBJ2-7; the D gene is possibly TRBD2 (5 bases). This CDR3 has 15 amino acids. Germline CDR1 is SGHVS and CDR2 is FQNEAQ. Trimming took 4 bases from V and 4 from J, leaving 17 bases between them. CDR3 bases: TGTGCCAGCAGCTCATCGGGGATTAGTGGTTACGAGCAGTACTTC. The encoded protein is CASSSSGISGYEQYF.

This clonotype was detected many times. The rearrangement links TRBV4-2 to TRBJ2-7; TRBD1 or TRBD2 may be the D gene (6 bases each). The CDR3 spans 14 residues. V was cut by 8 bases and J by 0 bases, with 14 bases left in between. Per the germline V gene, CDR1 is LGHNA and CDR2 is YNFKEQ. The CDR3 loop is CASAPSGASYEQYF. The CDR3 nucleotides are TGTGCCAGCGCCCCATCGGGGGCCTCCTACGAGCAGTACTTC.

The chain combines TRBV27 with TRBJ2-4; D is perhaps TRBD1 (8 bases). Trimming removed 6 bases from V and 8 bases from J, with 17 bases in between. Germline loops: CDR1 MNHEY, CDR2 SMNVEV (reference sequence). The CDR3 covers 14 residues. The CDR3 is CASRQGGVWDIQYF. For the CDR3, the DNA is TGTGCCAGCAGACAGGGGGGGGTTTGGGACATTCAGTACTTC.

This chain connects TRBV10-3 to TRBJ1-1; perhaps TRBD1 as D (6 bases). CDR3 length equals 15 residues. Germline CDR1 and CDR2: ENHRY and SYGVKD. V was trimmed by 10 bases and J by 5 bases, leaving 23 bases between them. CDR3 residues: CATSLEGQSGTEAFF. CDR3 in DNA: TGTGCCACGAGTTTAGAAGGACAGAGCGGGACTGAAGCTTTCTTT.

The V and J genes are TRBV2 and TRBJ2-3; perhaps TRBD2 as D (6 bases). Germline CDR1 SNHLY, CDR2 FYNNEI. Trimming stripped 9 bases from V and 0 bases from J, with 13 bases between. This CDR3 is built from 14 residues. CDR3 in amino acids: CARKLATSTDTQYF. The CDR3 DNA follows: TGTGCCAGAAAACTAGCCACTAGCACAGATACGCAGTATTTT. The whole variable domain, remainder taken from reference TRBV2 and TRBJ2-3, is EPEVTQTPSHQVTQMGQEVILRCVPISNHLYFYWYRQILGQKVEFLVSFYNNEISEKSEIFDDQFSVERPDGSNFTLKIRSTKLEDSAMYFCARKLATSTDTQYFGPGTRLTVL.

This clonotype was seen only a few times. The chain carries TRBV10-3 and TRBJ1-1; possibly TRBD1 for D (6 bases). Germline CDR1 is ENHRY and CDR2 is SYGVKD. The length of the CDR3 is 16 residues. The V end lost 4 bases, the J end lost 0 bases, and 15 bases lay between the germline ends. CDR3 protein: CAISAPGGQMNTEAFF. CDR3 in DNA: TGTGCCATCAGTGCCCCCGGGGGGCAGATGAACACTGAAGCTTTCTTT.

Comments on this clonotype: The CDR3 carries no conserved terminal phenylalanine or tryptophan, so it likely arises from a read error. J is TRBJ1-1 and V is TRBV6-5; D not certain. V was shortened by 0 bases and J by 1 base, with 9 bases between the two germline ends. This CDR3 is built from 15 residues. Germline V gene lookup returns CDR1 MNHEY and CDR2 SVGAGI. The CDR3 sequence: CASSYSLRTNTEAFS. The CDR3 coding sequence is TGTGCCAGCAGTTACTCTTTGAGGACGAACACTGAAGCTTTCTCT.

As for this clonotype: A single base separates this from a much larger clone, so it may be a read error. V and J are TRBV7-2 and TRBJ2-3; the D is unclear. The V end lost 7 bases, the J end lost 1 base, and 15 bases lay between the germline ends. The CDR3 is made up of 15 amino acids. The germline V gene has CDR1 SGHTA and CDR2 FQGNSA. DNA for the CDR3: TGTGCCAGCATCGCAAGCAGTGCCCGCACAGATACGCAGTATTTT. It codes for CASIASSARTDTQYF.

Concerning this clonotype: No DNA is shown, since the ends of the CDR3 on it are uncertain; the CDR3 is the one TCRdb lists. The CDR3 here is CASSFGQGAEKPFF. The V and J genes are TRBV7-9 and TRBJ1-4; the table's D call, TRBD1, was not checked against the DNA. Germline V gene lookup returns CDR1 SEHNR and CDR2 FQNEAQ (reference sequence). With termini counted, the CDR3 has 14 amino acids.

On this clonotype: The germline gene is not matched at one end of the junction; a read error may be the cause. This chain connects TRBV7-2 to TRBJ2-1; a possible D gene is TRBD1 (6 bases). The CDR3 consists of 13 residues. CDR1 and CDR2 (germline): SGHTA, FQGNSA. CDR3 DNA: TGTGCCAGCGGCTTAGTAGGCAGGGGTGAGCAGTTCTTC. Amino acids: CASGLVGRGEQFF.

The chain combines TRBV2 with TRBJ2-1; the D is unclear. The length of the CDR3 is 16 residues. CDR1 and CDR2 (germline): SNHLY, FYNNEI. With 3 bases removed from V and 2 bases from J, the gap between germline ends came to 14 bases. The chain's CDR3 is CASSDPFQQAYNEQFF. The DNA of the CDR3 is TGTGCCAGCAGTGACCCCTTTCAGCAGGCCTACAATGAGCAGTTCTTC. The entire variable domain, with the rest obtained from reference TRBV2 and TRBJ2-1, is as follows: EPEVTQTPSHQVTQMGQEVILRCVPISNHLYFYWYRQILGQKVEFLVSFYNNEISEKSEIFDDQFSVERPDGSNFTLKIRSTKLEDSAMYFCASSDPFQQAYNEQFFGPGTRLTVL.